Following are 18 T cell receptor beta chains from one sample sequenced in a study of cytomegalovirus exposure and HLA in healthy donors. With 60 Vbeta and 13 Jbeta primers, the PCR was carried out. Data came from immunoSEQ multiplex PCR; TCRdb stores just in-frame clones and leaves some out. The repertoire has roughly 76,000 clones, about 80% of them found once; the top ten carry roughly 2.5%. Sequencing was carried out using PBMCs. Receptor source: a man aged 25 to 45 in good health and CMV-seronegative.

This clone appeared a single time. The V gene is TRBV11-2, the J gene TRBJ2-5; no reliable D call. The CDR3 is 11 amino acids. V lost 3 bases to trimming and J lost 5 bases, with 4 bases between them. Germline V gene data show CDR1 as SGHAT and CDR2 as FQNNGV. The CDR3 sequence is CASSFSETQYF. The CDR3 DNA reads TGTGCCAGCAGCTTCTCCGAGACCCAGTACTTC.

Note on this clone: Germline is not matched at one junction end, which may reflect a read error. The chain carries TRBV6-4 and TRBJ1-5; 8 bases line up with TRBD1. The CDR3 length is 15 residues. Germline V gene data show CDR1 as MRHNA and CDR2 as SNTAGT. As DNA, the CDR3 is TGTTCCAGCAGTGAACGGGACAGGTGCAATCAGCCCCAGCATTTT. Translation gives CSSSERDRCNQPQHF.

J is TRBJ2-1 and V is TRBV14; tentative D call: TRBD2 (6 bases). This CDR3 is 17 amino acids long. Per the germline V gene, CDR1 is SGHDN and CDR2 is FVKESK. V lost 5 bases to trimming and J lost 0 bases, with 17 bases between them. DNA of the CDR3: TGTGCCAGCAGCTCCCATAGCGGAAGAAGCTCCTACAATGAGCAGTTCTTC. Protein sequence: CASSSHSGRSSYNEQFF.

As regards this clone: Its ends do not fully match the called genes, so a read error is possible. The V call is TRBV28, the J call TRBJ2-6; D not resolved. The CDR3 sequence is 14 residues long. Germline V CDR1 and CDR2: MDHEN, SYDVKM. The CDR3 DNA sequence: TGTGCCGGCAGCTATGCAGGAGGGGCCAACGTCCTGACTTTC. It yields the protein CAGSYAGGANVLTF.

The CDR3 protein is CASSGGVGQYF. The CDR3 DNA sequence: TGTGCCAGCAGTGGGGGGGTAGGGCAGTACTTC. The chain carries TRBV25-1 and TRBJ2-7; D perhaps matches TRBD2 (6 bases). The CDR3 loop spans 11 amino acids. The V and J ends lost 4 bases and 9 bases respectively, with 10 bases between them. Germline lookup yields CDR1 MGHDK and CDR2 SYGVNS.

Only a few counts were recorded for this clone. The V call is TRBV10-3, the J call TRBJ2-7; D might be TRBD2 (5 bases). CDR1 is ENHRY, CDR2 SYGVKD, per germline. Trimming shortened V by 0 bases and J by 5 bases, and 5 bases separated the two germline ends. This CDR3 contains 12 residues. CDR3 loop: CAISESGDEQYF. The CDR3 coding sequence is TGTGCCATCAGTGAGTCCGGGGACGAGCAGTACTTC.

This sequence joins TRBV20-1 and TRBJ1-4; D perhaps matches TRBD1 (5 bases). The CDR3 runs to 11 residues. Germline lookup yields CDR1 DFQATT and CDR2 SNEGSKA (reference sequence). V dropped 6 bases and J dropped 6 bases, with 8 bases sitting between them. CDR3 sequence (DNA): TGCAGTGCGGCCAGGGATGAAAAACTGTTTTTT. This gives the protein CSAARDEKLFF.

The chain carries TRBV6-1 and TRBJ1-5; 9 positions agree with TRBD1. Trimming removed 9 bases from V and 3 bases from J; junction bases left unmatched: 9. Looked up from germline, CDR1 is MNHNS and CDR2 is SASEGT. This CDR3 region has 15 residues. CDR3 in DNA: TGTGCCAGTCGACAGGGGGGACGTGTCAATCAGCCCCAGCATTTT. Translating it yields CASRQGGRVNQPQHF.

This chain uses TRBV5-1 with TRBJ2-1, with 9 bases fitting TRBD1. The CDR3 has 16 amino acids. Germline V gene sequence: CDR1 SGHRS, CDR2 YFSETQ. The J segment lost 7 bases and the V segment lost 0 bases, leaving 8 bases of the junction unmatched. The CDR3 protein is CASSLVGTGIRNEQFF. The CDR3 DNA reads TGCGCCAGCAGCTTGGTAGGGACAGGGATACGGAATGAGCAGTTCTTC.

This clone occurred many times. The chain carries TRBV4-2 and TRBJ2-3, with 9 nucleotides matching TRBD1. The germline V gene has CDR1 LGHNA and CDR2 YNFKEQ. The CDR3 is 16 amino acids. V lost 5 bases and J lost 2; bases outside the gene matches: 8. In DNA, the CDR3 is TGTGCCAGCAGCTCGCGGACAGGGGACTTCACAGATACGCAGTATTTT. Its protein product is CASSSRTGDFTDTQYF.

The V gene is TRBV7-6, the J gene TRBJ2-7, with a tentative D call TRBD2 (5 bases). This CDR3 has 15 amino acids. The germline V gene has CDR1 SGHVS and CDR2 FNYEAQ. Trimming took 5 bases from V and 4 from J, leaving 18 bases between them. The chain's CDR3 is CASSVSSGSYYEQYF. CDR3 bases: TGTGCCAGCAGCGTTTCGAGCGGTTCATATTACGAGCAGTACTTC.

The chain combines TRBV2 with TRBJ2-7; D perhaps matches TRBD2 (6 bases). The CDR3 length is 13 residues. V gave up 7 bases and J gave up 7 bases, with 17 bases separating them. From germline, CDR1 is SNHLY and CDR2 FYNNEI. The CDR3 sequence: CASTQEGAGEQYF. The CDR3 nucleotides read TGTGCCAGCACCCAAGAAGGGGCGGGGGAGCAGTACTTC.

This clone is large by share. The chain joins TRBV5-5 to TRBJ1-1; D not resolved. CDR3 length: 14 amino acids. The V gene lost 2 bases and the J gene lost 0 bases, with 8 bases spanning the gap. Germline lookup yields CDR1 SGHKS and CDR2 YYEKEE (reference sequence). As DNA, the CDR3 is TGTGCCAGCAGCTTAGAAGAGGTGAACACTGAAGCTTTCTTT. This codes for CASSLEEVNTEAFF.

The rearrangement uses TRBV4-1 and TRBJ2-2; D remains ambiguous. CDR3 length: 14 amino acids. V was clipped by 4 bases and J by 7 bases, with 13 bases between them. Germline CDR1 and CDR2: MGHRA and YSYEKL. The CDR3 DNA reads TGCGCCAGCAGCCCTACCCCCGCTGGCGGGGAGCTGTTTTTT. Its translation is CASSPTPAGGELFF.

V is TRBV10-2 and J is TRBJ2-2, with D perhaps matching TRBD1 (5 bases). V was clipped by 0 bases and J by 6 bases, with 11 bases between them. Germline CDR1 reads WSHSY; CDR2 reads SAAADI. This CDR3 contains 15 residues. CDR3 sequence reads: CASSESGVVAGELFF. The DNA for the CDR3 is TGCGCCAGCAGTGAGTCAGGGGTAGTAGCCGGGGAGCTGTTTTTT.

The chain links TRBV7-8 to TRBJ1-5; 7 bases match TRBD1. CDR3 length equals 14 residues. Germline V gene data show CDR1 as SGHVS and CDR2 as FQNEAQ. J was trimmed by 6 bases and V by 4 bases; bases with no gene match: 6. CDR3 sequence reads: CASSSDRVGQPQHF. DNA for the CDR3: TGTGCCAGCAGCTCCGACAGGGTGGGTCAGCCCCAGCATTTT. Filled out from reference TRBV7-8 and TRBJ1-5, the complete variable domain reads GAGVSQSPRYKVAKRGQDVALRCDPISGHVSLFWYQQALGQGPEFLTYFQNEAQLDKSGLPSDRFFAERPEGSVSTLKIQRTQQEDSAVYLCASSSDRVGQPQHFGDGTRLSIL.

The chain employs TRBV4-2 and TRBJ2-3; 8 bases are a match to TRBD2. In germline, CDR1 is LGHNA, CDR2 YNFKEQ. V gave up 0 bases and J gave up 0 bases; unmatched junction bases: 2. The CDR3 length is 16 residues. The CDR3 sequence: CASSQDLAGSTDTQYF. The CDR3 DNA reads TGTGCCAGCAGCCAAGATTTAGCGGGGAGCACAGATACGCAGTATTTT.

The genes are TRBV6-5 and TRBJ1-5, with 8 positions matching TRBD1. There are 15 residues in the CDR3. With V trimmed by 5 bases and J by 7 bases, 10 bases remained unmatched. From germline, CDR1 is MNHEY and CDR2 SVGAGI. The CDR3 DNA is TGTGCCAGCAGTCCCTTGACAGGGGCAAGGCAGCCCCAGCATTTT. It yields the protein CASSPLTGARQPQHF.